This is a list of T cell receptor beta chains from one sample in a study of OX40 agonist ivuxolimab in advanced cancers. TCRdb's copy holds only in-frame clones and misses some; the assay was immunoSEQ multiplex PCR. The sample shows approximately 82,000 clones, under 90% of them seen only once. Sample: CD4+ or CD8+ T cells sorted from blood, taken in a trial of the OX40 agonist ivuxolimab. All receptors come from an adult with an advanced solid tumor such as melanoma, head and neck, liver or kidney cancer. The CDR3 runs from the conserved cysteine through the conserved F or W. Each record gives: V gene, CDR3 length, J gene, D gene, clone size, CDR3 DNA, CDR3 protein. The D gene is left open where the match is weak. Clone sizes are given selectively: once, few, many, or a class where the clone is expanded.

TRBV7-2	16	TRBJ2-7	TRBD2	once	TGTGCCAGCAGCCCCGGGGTAGCGGGAGAGTCCTACGAGCAGTACTTC	CASSPGVAGESYEQYF
TRBV5-1	14	TRBJ1-3	NA	NA	TGCGCCAGCAGAGACGGGACACCTGGAAACACCATATATTTT	CASRDGTPGNTIYF
TRBV29-1	15	TRBJ2-1	NA	NA	TGCAGCGTTGATAGCCCGCGGCGGGACACCAATGAGCAGTTCTTC	CSVDSPRRDTNEQFF
TRBV28	15	TRBJ2-7	NA	NA	TGTGCCAGCAGTTCCCCCCAGGGTTTAACCTACGAGCAGTACTTC	CASSSPQGLTYEQYF
TRBV7-3	14	TRBJ2-2	NA	few	TGTGCCAGCAGCCTTAGCGGTAACACCGGGGAGCTGTTTTTT	CASSLSGNTGELFF
TRBV18	13	TRBJ1-5	NA	NA	TGTGCCAGCTCAAGGGAGGTGAATCAGCCCCAGCATTTT	CASSREVNQPQHF
TRBV18	15	TRBJ2-7	NA	NA	TGTGCCAGCTCACTTCCCGGGACTGGGACCTACGAGCAGTACTTC	CASSLPGTGTYEQYF
TRBV27	14	TRBJ1-6	NA	once	TGTGCCAGCAGTTCTGGGTTCCCTAATTCACCCCTCCACTTT	CASSSGFPNSPLHF
TRBV6-5	14	TRBJ1-2	NA	NA	TGTGCCAGCAGCCCACGTGACACGGAGTTTGGCTACACCTTC	CASSPRDTEFGYTF
TRBV4-2	15	TRBJ1-4	NA	NA	TGTGCCAGCAGCCAAGATAGGACCAGAGGTGAAAAACTGTTTTTT	CASSQDRTRGEKLFF
TRBV19	13	TRBJ2-7	NA	NA	TGTGCCAGTAGTGCCCAAACTAGGGGCGAGCAGTACTTC	CASSAQTRGEQYF
TRBV5-1	17	TRBJ2-2	TRBD2	NA	TGCGCCAGCAGCTCGGGAGGGCACCTTGCGAACACCGGGGAGCTGTTTTTT	CASSSGGHLANTGELFF
TRBV5-1	13	TRBJ2-7	NA	NA	TGCGCCAGCAGCCCCGGGCCCTTGGACGAGCAGTACTTC	CASSPGPLDEQYF
TRBV6-5	14	TRBJ2-7	NA	once	TGTGCCAGCAGTTACTCCGGCGGCCTCTACGAGCAGTACTTC	CASSYSGGLYEQYF
TRBV5-4	15	TRBJ2-3	TRBD2	once	TGTGCCAGCAGCCCGCGACTAGCGGGAGCAGATACGCAGTATTTT	CASSPRLAGADTQYF
TRBV5-1	15	TRBJ1-3	NA	NA	TGCGCCAGCAGCTTGGCCGGGAACTCTGGAAACACCATATATTTT	CASSLAGNSGNTIYF
TRBV19	15	TRBJ1-5	NA	NA	TGTGCCAGTAGCTCGTTAGGGGGGGCTGGCCAGCCCCAGCATTTT	CASSSLGGAGQPQHF